The rows below give T cell receptor beta chains drawn from one sample of a study of blood T cell repertoires in COVID-19. Profiling relied on immunoSEQ multiplex PCR, and the TCRdb table lists in-frame clones only, not all of them. The data contain a few hundred thousand clones, approximately 86% of them singletons. Sequencing was done on a sample of peripheral blood. These receptors were obtained from a man aged 18 to 29 with active or convalescent COVID-19. Both conserved end residues are part of each CDR3. D genes are given only for firm matches. Clone size is stated in some rows and not others, as once, few, many or a class when expanded.

NA,13,TRBV5-1,NA,TRBJ1-2,CASSQDTNYGYTF
once,14,TRBV13,NA,TRBJ1-5,CASSHGDSNQPQHF
once,13,TRBV12-3/TRBV12-4,NA,TRBJ2-3,CASSRGITDTQYF
many,17,TRBV6-4,TRBD1,TRBJ1-2,CASSDVAGGPSNYGYTF
NA,15,TRBV5-1,NA,TRBJ2-2,CASSFRTSNTGELFF
NA,15,TRBV4-1,TRBD1,TRBJ2-7,CASSQPGQGLYEQYF
NA,16,TRBV2,TRBD1,TRBJ1-4,CASSAVPGQGGEKLFF
few,14,TRBV5-4,NA,TRBJ1-2,CASSVTGSSYGYTF
once,13,TRBV6-1,NA,TRBJ1-2,CASSEPGIAGYTF
NA,15,TRBV3-1/TRBV3-2,TRBD1,TRBJ2-7,CASATDRGRDGEQYF
NA,15,TRBV11-2,TRBD2,TRBJ2-1,CASRSPGLAPYEQFF
once,15,TRBV19,TRBD2,TRBJ2-2,CASSPREGLTGELFF
NA,13,TRBV4-1,NA,TRBJ1-2,CASSLGGGTGYTF
NA,15,TRBV5-8,NA,TRBJ2-1,CASSLAGMSYNEQFF
NA,15,TRBV4-1,TRBD1,TRBJ1-1,CASSLRQGAYTEAFF
NA,11,TRBV25-1,NA,TRBJ1-1,CASSLGAGAFF
NA,15,TRBV5-4,NA,TRBJ2-4,CASSFDTTELNIQYF
NA,16,TRBV9,TRBD2,TRBJ2-3,CASSPRAGWGTDTQYF
few,16,TRBV19,NA,TRBJ2-6,CASSEDRDSGANVLTF
NA,12,TRBV12-3/TRBV12-4,NA,TRBJ2-3,CASNSGTDTQYF
NA,13,TRBV10-3,TRBD1,TRBJ1-5,CAIKQGPNQPQHF
once,14,TRBV2,NA,TRBJ1-5,CAPRRWEYYQPQHF
few,19,TRBV4-3,NA,TRBJ2-7,CASSQDPLEPEGSSYEQYF